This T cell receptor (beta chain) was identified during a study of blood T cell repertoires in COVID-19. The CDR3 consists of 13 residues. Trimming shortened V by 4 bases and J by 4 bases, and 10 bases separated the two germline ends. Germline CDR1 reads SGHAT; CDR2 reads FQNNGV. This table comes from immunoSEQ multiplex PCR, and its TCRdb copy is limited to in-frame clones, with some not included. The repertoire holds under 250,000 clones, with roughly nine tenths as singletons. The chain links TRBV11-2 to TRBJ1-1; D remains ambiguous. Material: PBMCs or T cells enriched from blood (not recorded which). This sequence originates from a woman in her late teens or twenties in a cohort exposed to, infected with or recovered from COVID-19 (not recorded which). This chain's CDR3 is CASSSPVITEAFF. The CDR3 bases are TGTGCCAGCAGCTCCCCGGTAATCACTGAAGCTTTCTTT.